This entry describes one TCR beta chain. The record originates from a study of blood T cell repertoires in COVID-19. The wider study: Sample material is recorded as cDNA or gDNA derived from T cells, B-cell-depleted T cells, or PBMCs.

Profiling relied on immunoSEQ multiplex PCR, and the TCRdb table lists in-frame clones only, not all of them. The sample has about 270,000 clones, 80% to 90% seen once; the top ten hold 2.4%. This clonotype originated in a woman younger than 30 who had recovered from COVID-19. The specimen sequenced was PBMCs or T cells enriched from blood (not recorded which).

The CDR3, as DNA: TGCAGCGTTCTGACAGTAGGGAATGAAAAACTGTTTTTT. It codes for CSVLTVGNEKLFF. This chain connects TRBV29-1 to TRBJ1-4; possible D gene TRBD1, 5 bases. Trimming shortened V by 5 bases and J by 5 bases, and 12 bases separated the two germline ends. Germline CDR1 SQVTM, CDR2 ANQGSEA. The CDR3 spans 13 residues.